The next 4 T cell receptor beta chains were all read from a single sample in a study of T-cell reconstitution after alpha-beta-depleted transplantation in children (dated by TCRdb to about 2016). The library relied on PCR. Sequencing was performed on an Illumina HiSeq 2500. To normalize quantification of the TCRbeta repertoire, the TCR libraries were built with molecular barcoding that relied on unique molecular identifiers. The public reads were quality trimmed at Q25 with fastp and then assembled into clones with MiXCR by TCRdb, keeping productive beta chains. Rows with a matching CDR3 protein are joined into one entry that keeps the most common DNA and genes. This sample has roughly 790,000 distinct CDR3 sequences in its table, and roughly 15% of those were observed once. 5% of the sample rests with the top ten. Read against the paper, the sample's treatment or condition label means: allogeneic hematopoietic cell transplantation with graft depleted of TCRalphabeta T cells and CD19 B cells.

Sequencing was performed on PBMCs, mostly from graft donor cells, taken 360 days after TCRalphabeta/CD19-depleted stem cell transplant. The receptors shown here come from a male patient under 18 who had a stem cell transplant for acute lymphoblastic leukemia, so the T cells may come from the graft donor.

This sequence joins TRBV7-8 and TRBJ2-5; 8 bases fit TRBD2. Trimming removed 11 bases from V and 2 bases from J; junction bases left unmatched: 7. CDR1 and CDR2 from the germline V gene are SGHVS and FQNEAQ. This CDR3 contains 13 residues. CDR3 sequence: CAGGAGGQETQYF. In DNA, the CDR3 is TGTGCCGGGGGGGCGGGAGGTCAAGAGACCCAGTACTTC.

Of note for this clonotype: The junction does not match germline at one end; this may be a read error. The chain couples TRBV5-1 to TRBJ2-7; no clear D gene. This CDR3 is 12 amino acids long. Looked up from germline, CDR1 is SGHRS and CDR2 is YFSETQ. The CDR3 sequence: CASSPDSHEQYF. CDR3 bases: TGCGCCAGCAGCCCCGACTCCCACGAGCAGTACTTC.

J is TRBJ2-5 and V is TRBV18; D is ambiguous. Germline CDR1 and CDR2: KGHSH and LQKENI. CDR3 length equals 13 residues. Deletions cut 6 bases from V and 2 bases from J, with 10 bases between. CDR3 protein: CASSRSQQETQYF. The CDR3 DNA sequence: TGTGCCAGCTCCCGGAGTCAACAAGAGACCCAGTACTTC. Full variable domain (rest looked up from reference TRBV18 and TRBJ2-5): NAGVMQNPRHLVRRRGQEARLRCSPMKGHSHVYWYRQLPEEGLKFMVYLQKENIIDESGMPKERFSAEFPKEGPSILRIQQVVRGDSAAYFCASSRSQQETQYFGPGTRLLVL.

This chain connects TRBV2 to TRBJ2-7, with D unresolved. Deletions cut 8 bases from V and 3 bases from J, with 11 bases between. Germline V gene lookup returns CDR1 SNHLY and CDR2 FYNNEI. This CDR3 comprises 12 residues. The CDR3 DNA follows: TGTGCCAGCGTCGAGCCTTACTACGAGCAGTACTTC. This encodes CASVEPYYEQYF.